This T cell receptor beta chain was identified during a study of shared clonotypes between healthy human individuals. Here immunoSEQ multiplex PCR was the method, and the copy in TCRdb shows in-frame clones only, minus some. The sample has roughly 2,500,000 clones, roughly 93% seen once; the top ten hold about 0.38%. Partitioning of CD4+ cells yielded a CD45RA+ naive subset and a CD45RA-negative memory subset. The CDR3 runs to 15 residues. Per germline, CDR1 SGHKS and CDR2 YYEKEE (reference sequence). V shed 3 bases, J shed 5 bases, and the junction held 4 bases outside the gene matches. The sequenced sample was naive CD4+ T cells from PBMCs. Described subset: CD45RA+ positively selected. The chain has TRBV5-5 and TRBJ2-5; 13 positions agree with TRBD2. The receptor's source is a man between 18 and 35 years old in good health. Some clones in this sample may be carry-over from other donors' samples. The CDR3 coding sequence is TGTGCCAGCAGCTGGACTAGCGGGAGTGTGGAGACCCAGTACTTC. This translates into CASSWTSGSVETQYF.